The 6 T cell receptor beta chains below all came from one sample that was sequenced in a study of cytomegalovirus exposure and HLA in healthy donors. Assay: immunoSEQ multiplex PCR; the TCRdb copy retains only in-frame clones and omits some. In the table there are 200,000 to 300,000 clones, 80% to 95% of which are singletons. Sequences were obtained from PBMCs. The receptor source for this set is a woman aged 25 to 39 in good health and CMV-seronegative.

V gene TRBV27 combines with J gene TRBJ2-2; D may be TRBD2 (6 bases). This CDR3 is 14 amino acids long. Trimming cost V 4 bases and J 5 bases, with 11 bases left between them. Germline CDR1 reads MNHEY; CDR2 reads SMNVEV (reference sequence). CDR3 bases: TGTGCCAGCAGTTCCGCTAGCGCGACCGGGGAGCTGTTTTTT. Protein sequence: CASSSASATGELFF.

The V and J genes are TRBV28 and TRBJ1-2, with TRBD1 as a possible D gene (5 bases). Germline V gene sequence: CDR1 MDHEN, CDR2 SYDVKM. V lost 4 bases, J lost 5 bases, and 17 bases lay in between. The CDR3 covers 15 residues. The CDR3 sequence: CASSSQGTAWYGYTF. The CDR3 nucleotides are TGTGCCAGCAGTTCACAAGGGACGGCGTGGTATGGCTACACCTTC.

This chain links TRBV30 with TRBJ2-1, with TRBD2 matching 10 bases. V shed 2 bases, J shed 4 bases, and the junction held 2 bases outside the gene matches. The V gene's germline CDR1 is GTSNPN and CDR2 SVGIG (reference sequence). This CDR3 is built from 14 residues. CDR3: CAWSFSGRYNEQFF. The CDR3 nucleotides are TGTGCCTGGAGTTTTAGCGGGAGGTACAATGAGCAGTTCTTC.

The chain combines TRBV7-9 with TRBJ2-7; 11 nucleotides align to TRBD2. This CDR3 has 17 amino acids. Germline CDR1 and CDR2: SEHNR and FQNEAQ (reference sequence). Unmatched junction bases numbered 5, after V lost 1 base and J lost 0 bases. CDR3 sequence (DNA): TGTGCCAGCAGCTTAGATTTGGGACTAGCGGACTCCTACGAGCAGTACTTC. It codes for CASSLDLGLADSYEQYF.

This sequence joins TRBV4-3 and TRBJ2-1, with 10 bases aligning to TRBD1. The CDR3 extends over 16 amino acids. J was trimmed by 0 bases and V by 4 bases; bases with no gene match: 3. The germline gives CDR1 LGHNA, CDR2 YSLEER. The CDR3 sequence is CASSRGQGSSYNEQFF. DNA of the CDR3: TGCGCCAGCAGCCGGGGACAGGGGAGCTCCTACAATGAGCAGTTCTTC.

This clone was detected once. The gene calls are TRBV6-1 and TRBJ1-5; 8 bases agree with TRBD1. Trimming removed 0 bases from V and 4 bases from J; junction bases left unmatched: 8. Germline V gene lookup returns CDR1 MNHNS and CDR2 SASEGT. This CDR3 is 17 amino acids long. The CDR3 region is CASSEALWTGSNQPQHF. In nucleotides, the CDR3 is TGTGCCAGCAGTGAAGCCCTTTGGACAGGGAGTAATCAGCCCCAGCATTTT.